This entry lists 31 T cell receptor beta chains sequenced from one sample in a study of cytomegalovirus exposure and HLA in healthy donors. Primers for the PCR totalled 60 Vbeta and 13 Jbeta. Generated by immunoSEQ multiplex PCR, the TCRdb table keeps only in-frame clones and is missing some. The table lists about 140,000 clones, more than 60% of them singletons. Sequencing used PBMCs. The receptors here all came from a male donor in good health and CMV-seronegative.

The V and J genes are TRBV9 and TRBJ1-1; TRBD1 agrees at 12 bases. Trimming took 3 bases from V and 2 from J; bases not matched to a gene: 8. Germline CDR1 reads SGDLS; CDR2 reads YYNGEE. The CDR3 length is 17 residues. In DNA form, the CDR3 reads TGTGCCAGCAGCGCGAACCGGGACAGGGGGCGAAACACTGAAGCTTTCTTT. Its translation: CASSANRDRGRNTEAFF. Filled out from reference TRBV9 and TRBJ1-1, the complete variable domain reads DSGVTQTPKHLITATGQRVTLRCSPRSGDLSVYWYQQSLDQGLQFLIQYYNGEERAKGNILERFSAQQFPDLHSELNLSSLELGDSALYFCASSANRDRGRNTEAFFGQGTRLTVV.

The J gene is TRBJ2-7, the V gene TRBV28, with TRBD1 as a possible D gene (6 bases). The V and J ends lost 4 bases and 2 bases respectively, with 15 bases between them. This CDR3 is 15 amino acids long. Germline CDR1 is MDHEN and CDR2 is SYDVKM. The CDR3 sequence is CASSSTGFTAYEQYF. The CDR3 coding sequence is TGTGCCAGCAGTTCTACAGGGTTTACCGCCTACGAGCAGTACTTC. Full variable domain (remainder filled in from reference TRBV28 and TRBJ2-7): DVKVTQSSRYLVKRTGEKVFLECVQDMDHENMFWYRQDPGLGLRLIYFSYDVKMKEKGDIPEGYSVSREKKERFSLILESASTNQTSMYLCASSSTGFTAYEQYFGPGTRLTVT.

A single count supports this clone. The V and J genes are TRBV15 and TRBJ2-7; perhaps TRBD1 as D (5 bases). V lost 0 bases and J 3 bases, leaving 12 bases between the germline ends. CDR3 length equals 15 residues. Germline-derived CDR1 and CDR2 are LNHNV and YYDKDF (reference sequence). Written as DNA, the CDR3 is TGTGCCACCAGCAGAGATCTAGGGGCGGACTACGAGCAGTACTTC. Encoded protein: CATSRDLGADYEQYF.

The CDR3 is CASSLAGTSTNEKLFF. The CDR3 DNA follows: TGTGCCAGCAGCTTAGCCGGGACTTCAACTAATGAAAAACTGTTTTTT. This sequence joins TRBV5-6 and TRBJ1-4; tentatively, D is TRBD1 (5 bases). The germline V gene encodes CDR1 SGHDT and CDR2 YYEEEE. V was pared by 2 bases and J by 0 bases, with 11 bases between. This CDR3 has 16 residues.

This clone was detected only a few times. The chain couples TRBV18 to TRBJ1-1; TRBD1 matches 12 bases. This CDR3 comprises 16 residues. Losses at the gene ends were 3 bases for V and 5 bases for J; bases not matched to a gene: 7. Looked up from germline, CDR1 is KGHSH and CDR2 is LQKENI. CDR3 sequence: CASSPFSGQGATEAFF. DNA of the CDR3: TGTGCCAGCTCACCGTTCTCGGGACAGGGGGCAACTGAAGCTTTCTTT.

This chain uses TRBV13 with TRBJ1-1; 8 bases are a match to TRBD1. J lost 3 bases, V lost 6 bases, and 9 bases had no gene match. Germline assignment: CDR1 PRHDT and CDR2 FYEKMQ (reference sequence). The CDR3 contains 15 residues. For the CDR3, the DNA is TGTGCCAGCAGGGGGGACAGGAAATTAGACACTGAAGCTTTCTTT. Translating it yields CASRGDRKLDTEAFF. The full variable domain, its missing parts supplied by reference TRBV13 and TRBJ1-1, is AAGVIQSPRHLIKEKRETATLKCYPIPRHDTVYWYQQGPGQDPQFLISFYEKMQSDKGSIPDRFSAQQFSDYHSELNMSSLELGDSALYFCASRGDRKLDTEAFFGQGTRLTVV.

This sequence joins TRBV11-2 and TRBJ2-3; D is unresolved. Germline CDR1 is SGHAT and CDR2 is FQNNGV. V was cut by 6 bases and J by 3 bases, with 16 bases left in between. The CDR3 loop spans 15 amino acids. CDR3 DNA sequence: TGTGCCAGCAGTCCAGGCCTGGTAGGAACAGATACGCAGTATTTT. Encoded protein: CASSPGLVGTDTQYF.

The V call is TRBV7-9, the J call TRBJ1-1, with D possibly being TRBD1 (6 bases). CDR1 is SEHNR and CDR2 is FQNEAQ in the germline V gene (reference sequence). V gave up 3 bases and J gave up 8 bases, with 13 bases separating them. The CDR3 sequence is 13 residues long. The CDR3 sequence is CASSLEGGREAFF. CDR3 coding DNA: TGTGCCAGCAGCTTGGAGGGGGGGAGAGAAGCTTTCTTT.

This clone was recorded a few times. DNA for the CDR3: TGTGCCAGCAGCCCTTATGCGGGACTAGCCTCCAATGAGCAGTTCTTC. This sequence encodes CASSPYAGLASNEQFF. The chain has TRBV7-2 and TRBJ2-1, with TRBD2 matching over 9 bases. V lost 5 bases to trimming and J lost 6 bases; unmatched junction nucleotides: 11. This CDR3 has 16 residues. In germline, CDR1 is SGHTA, CDR2 FQGNSA.

V gene TRBV7-9 combines with J gene TRBJ2-7; D uncertain. The CDR3 loop spans 13 amino acids. Germline CDR1 SEHNR, CDR2 FQNEAQ (reference sequence). Trimming left V 1 base short and J 2 bases short, with 6 bases between. CDR3 loop: CASSLDTTYEQYF. The CDR3 DNA reads TGTGCCAGCAGCTTAGACACAACCTACGAGCAGTACTTC.

V usage is TRBV5-6 and J usage is TRBJ2-7; TRBD1 might be the D (6 bases). Per germline, CDR1 SGHDT and CDR2 YYEEEE. This CDR3 comprises 14 residues. V was pared by 0 bases and J by 2 bases, with 9 bases between. The chain's CDR3 is CASSLGAGAYEQYF. The CDR3 DNA follows: TGTGCCAGCAGCTTGGGGGCAGGGGCCTACGAGCAGTACTTC.

The V gene is TRBV5-3, the J gene TRBJ2-6; D might be TRBD2 (6 bases). TRBV5-3 is an open reading frame whose function is uncertain. The ends were cut back, 1 base at V and 0 bases at J, with 20 bases in the middle. The CDR3 runs to 20 residues. The CDR3, as DNA: TGTGCCAGAAGCTTGCGAGAGATGGGACTGGGAATCTCTGGGGCCAACGTCCTGACTTTC. It is translated as CARSLREMGLGISGANVLTF.

The rearrangement joins TRBV28 to TRBJ1-1, with a possible D match to TRBD1 (5 bases). With 3 bases removed from V and 0 bases from J, the gap between germline ends came to 14 bases. Germline-derived CDR1 and CDR2 are MDHEN and SYDVKM. The CDR3 is made up of 16 amino acids. The CDR3 here is CASSFESGALNTEAFF. Here the CDR3 DNA reads TGTGCCAGCAGTTTTGAGAGCGGGGCCCTGAACACTGAAGCTTTCTTT.

V gene TRBV5-6 combines with J gene TRBJ2-1, with D possibly TRBD1 on 7 matching bases. The length of the CDR3 is 16 residues. The V gene's germline CDR1 is SGHDT and CDR2 YYEEEE. Trimming cost V 1 base and J 6 bases, with 17 bases left between them. CDR3 sequence: CASSLLGGTEFNEQFF. The CDR3 coding sequence is TGTGCCAGCAGCTTGTTAGGCGGGACAGAGTTCAATGAGCAGTTCTTC.

Details on this clone: An end of the junction differs from the germline gene, which may be a read error. The rearrangement links TRBV5-1 to TRBJ1-2, with 8 bases lining up with TRBD1. The germline V gene encodes CDR1 SGHRS and CDR2 YFSETQ. This CDR3 contains 14 residues. The CDR3 sequence is CASNSGGTPSGYPF. CDR3 in DNA: TGCGCCAGCAACTCAGGGGGCACTCCCAGCGGCTACCCCTTC.

The J gene is TRBJ1-2, the V gene TRBV6-1; TRBD1 aligns across 8 bases. This CDR3 has 14 amino acids. Germline V gene lookup returns CDR1 MNHNS and CDR2 SASEGT. With 2 bases clipped from V and 4 bases from J, the junction kept 3 bases outside the gene matches. CDR3 loop: CASSEPGQVYGYTF. CDR3 in DNA: TGTGCCAGCAGTGAACCGGGACAGGTCTATGGCTACACCTTC.

The chain couples TRBV5-4 to TRBJ2-5; D is unresolved. The CDR3 has 15 amino acids. The germline gives CDR1 SGHNT, CDR2 YYREEE (reference sequence). V dropped 2 bases and J dropped 5 bases, with 16 bases sitting between them. The CDR3: CASSFGPGPSETQYF. The CDR3 nucleotides read TGTGCCAGCAGCTTCGGTCCCGGTCCCTCTGAGACCCAGTACTTC.

V gene TRBV7-6 combines with J gene TRBJ2-3; 7 bases align to TRBD2. Germline loops: CDR1 SGHVS, CDR2 FNYEAQ. The CDR3 runs 15 residues. V was clipped by 5 bases and J by 0 bases; unmatched bases: 5. The DNA for the CDR3 is TGTGCCAGCAGCCCGGGACTACGGAGCACAGATACGCAGTATTTT. Translation gives CASSPGLRSTDTQYF.

The chain carries TRBV7-2 and TRBJ1-2; D gene unclear. From germline, CDR1 is SGHTA and CDR2 FQGNSA. V lost 3 bases to trimming and J lost 2 bases, with 7 bases between them. The CDR3 has 13 amino acids. The CDR3 nucleotides read TGTGCCAGCAGCTTTGGAGGGAACTATGGCTACACCTTC. Its protein product is CASSFGGNYGYTF.

Concerning this clone itself: Other DNA sequences in the same sample also yield this CDR3. The chain couples TRBV4-1 to TRBJ1-1; unclear D gene. The V gene's germline CDR1 is MGHRA and CDR2 YSYEKL. The CDR3 is 14 amino acids. Between the trimmed V and J ends, which lost 0 bases and 8 bases, there was a span of 13 bases. CDR3 sequence reads: CASSQDKYTKEAFF. CDR3 DNA: TGCGCCAGCAGCCAAGATAAGTACACCAAGGAAGCTTTCTTT.

This chain links TRBV9 with TRBJ2-5, with D possibly TRBD1 on 6 matching bases. CDR3 length: 15 residues. The germline V and J ends were trimmed by 4 bases and 0 bases, with 13 bases remaining between them. Per germline, CDR1 SGDLS and CDR2 YYNGEE. This CDR3 reads CASSIQGHHQETQYF. DNA for the CDR3: TGTGCCAGCAGCATCCAGGGGCATCACCAAGAGACCCAGTACTTC.

The chain couples TRBV9 to TRBJ2-3, with 8 bases identical to TRBD2. The V gene's germline CDR1 is SGDLS and CDR2 YYNGEE. This CDR3 is 16 amino acids long. With 0 bases clipped from V and 2 bases from J, the junction kept 5 bases outside the gene matches. Here the CDR3 reads CASSVVSGAFTDTQYF. CDR3 coding DNA: TGTGCCAGCAGCGTAGTTAGCGGGGCGTTCACAGATACGCAGTATTTT.

This clone has just one count. The chain uses TRBV11-3 and TRBJ2-5, with TRBD1 matching 8 bases. The CDR3 loop spans 15 amino acids. V lost 4 bases and J lost 5; bases outside the gene matches: 9. Germline V CDR1 and CDR2: SGHNT, YENEEA. The CDR3 nucleotides are TGTGCCAGCAGCTCGCGGCAGGGGGCGGTGGAGACCCAGTACTTC. The encoded protein is CASSSRQGAVETQYF.

This clone was detected only a few times. This sequence joins TRBV7-8 and TRBJ1-1, with D possibly matching TRBD1 (5 bases). Germline loops: CDR1 SGHVS, CDR2 FQNEAQ. The CDR3 extends over 15 amino acids. V was trimmed by 0 bases and J by 8 bases, leaving 16 bases between them. The CDR3 DNA reads as TGTGCCAGCAGCTTAGCCCAGGGCCCATCTCAAGAAGCTTTCTTT. It encodes CASSLAQGPSQEAFF.

The V gene is TRBV6-5, the J gene TRBJ1-1, with D possibly TRBD1 on 6 matching bases. Germline lookup yields CDR1 MNHEY and CDR2 SVGAGI. Trimming left V 2 bases short and J 5 bases short, with 12 bases between. The CDR3 runs to 14 residues. The CDR3 DNA sequence: TGTGCCAGCAGTTACGGATGGGGGCGAACTGAAGCTTTCTTT. It yields the protein CASSYGWGRTEAFF.

J is TRBJ2-5 and V is TRBV30; the match to TRBD2 covers 10 bases. The germline V gene encodes CDR1 GTSNPN and CDR2 SVGIG (reference sequence). CDR3 length: 13 amino acids. Trimming took 5 bases from V and 3 from J; bases not matched to a gene: 3. The CDR3 protein is CAWERGGEETQYF. In DNA, the CDR3 is TGTGCCTGGGAGCGGGGGGGGGAAGAGACCCAGTACTTC.

This clone has only one observation. The V call is TRBV7-2, the J call TRBJ2-5; 10 bases line up with TRBD2. This CDR3 has 17 residues. Germline V CDR1 and CDR2: SGHTA, FQGNSA. V trimming: 3 bases; J trimming: 13 bases; junction bases outside the gene matches: 20. The CDR3 loop is CASSFPLAGALPQTAYF. The CDR3 nucleotides read TGTGCCAGCAGCTTCCCCCTAGCGGGGGCCCTCCCACAGACCGCGTACTTC.

Details on this clone: Relative to the germline gene, one junction end is altered; a read error may explain this. This rearrangement joins TRBV7-9 to TRBJ2-7; 9 bases are shared with TRBD2. The CDR3 runs 15 residues. CDR1 and CDR2 from the germline V gene are SEHNR and FQNEAQ (reference sequence). CDR3 residues: CSSSIVSGGGYEQYF. The CDR3 region has the DNA TGTTCCAGCAGCATCGTTAGCGGGGGAGGCTACGAGCAGTACTTC. The variable domain in full, completed from reference TRBV7-9 and TRBJ2-7, reads DTGVSQNPRHKITKRGQNVTFRCDPISEHNRLYWYRQTLGQGPEFLTYFQNEAQLEKSRLLSDRFSAERPKGSFSTLEIQRTEQGDSAMYLCSSSIVSGGGYEQYFGPGTRLTVT.

The chain recombines TRBV18 with TRBJ1-4; no definite D call. The germline V and J ends were trimmed by 2 bases and 5 bases, with 9 bases remaining between them. Germline-derived CDR1 and CDR2 are KGHSH and LQKENI. The CDR3 is 14 residues long. For the CDR3, the DNA is TGTGCCAGCTCACCAGCGGGTTTAAATGAAAAACTGTTTTTT. It translates to CASSPAGLNEKLFF.

This chain uses TRBV27 with TRBJ1-1; 7 bases line up with TRBD1. Germline CDR1 and CDR2: MNHEY and SMNVEV (reference sequence). The CDR3 is 15 residues long. V lost 6 bases, J lost 0 bases, and 7 bases stayed unmatched. The CDR3: CASSRQGEVNTEAFF. CDR3 DNA sequence: TGTGCCAGCAGCAGACAGGGAGAAGTGAACACTGAAGCTTTCTTT.

CDR3 in DNA: TGTGCCAGCAGCGTCCAGGGGGCCCTCACCGGGGAGCTGTTTTTT. This encodes CASSVQGALTGELFF. The chain is built from TRBV9 and TRBJ2-2, with 8 bases matching TRBD1. Germline CDR1 reads SGDLS; CDR2 reads YYNGEE. This CDR3 is 15 amino acids long. The ends lost 2 bases at V and 4 bases at J; junction bases unmatched: 4.